The sample holds a few counts of the clone carrying this T cell receptor beta chain. The antigen remains undetermined. There are 13 residues in the CDR3. From germline, CDR1 is SQVTM and CDR2 ANQGSEA. With 0 bases clipped from V and 8 bases from J, the junction kept 6 bases outside the gene matches. Unique molecular identifiers were built into the TCR beta cDNA libraries. The T cell input of about 0.9 to 11 million gave roughly 500,000 cDNA molecules. TCRdb reprocessed the PCR reads via MiXCR and lists one record per CDR3 protein. This table has 450,000 or so distinct CDR3 sequences, less than 45% appearing once. The data derive from a study of post-analysis software for immune sequencing data. Notes on the study in general: TRBV5-6, TRBV5-1 and TRBV20-1 were among roughly five TRBV segments more frequent in patients than controls. Comparison with controls showed significantly lower normalized Chao1 diversity in multiple sclerosis patients.

The genes are TRBV29-1 and TRBJ1-2; 7 bases are a match to TRBD1. Specimen: blood. The TCR was taken from a girl aged 10 to 17 with multiple sclerosis. CDR3 in DNA: TGCAGCGTTGAAGATAGTGAAGGGGGCGGCTACACCTTC. Its translation: CSVEDSEGGGYTF.